The 3 T cell receptor beta chains presented below share a single source sample, sequenced in a study of T cells in Graves' hyperthyroidism and ophthalmopathy. RNA transcripts gave rise to amplified TCR beta CDR3 regions. In the first-round RT-PCR of the TCR CDR3, the HTBI primer set was used. Using its own MiXCR run on the multiplex PCR reads, TCRdb lists one record per CDR3 protein. The sample lists about 420,000 distinct CDR3 sequences, 15% to 19% occurring once. Material for sequencing was blood. These receptors were obtained from a woman younger than 30 with Graves' hyperthyroidism.

This clonotype has ten or more counts. The gene calls are TRBV7-9 and TRBJ2-7; 7 bases agree with TRBD1. Germline V CDR1 and CDR2: SEHNR, FQNEAQ (reference sequence). This CDR3 has 13 residues. After removal of 3 bases from V and 6 bases from J, the junction contained 5 bases not matched to a gene. CDR3 protein: CASSFPDRTEQYF. The CDR3 coding sequence is TGTGCCAGCAGCTTTCCGGACAGGACCGAGCAGTACTTC.

J is TRBJ2-1 and V is TRBV5-1; TRBD2 agrees at 7 bases. J was trimmed by 7 bases and V by 1 base; bases with no gene match: 8. This CDR3 region has 15 residues. CDR1 is SGHRS and CDR2 is YFSETQ in the germline V gene. CDR3 nucleotide sequence: TGCGCCAGCAGCTTGAGTGGCGGGAGTAGGAATGAGCAGTTCTTC. Translated, it gives CASSLSGGSRNEQFF.

The sample holds many counts of this clonotype. V and J are TRBV28 and TRBJ1-6; D not certain. The CDR3 has 15 amino acids. Between the trimmed V and J ends, which lost 7 bases and 5 bases, there was a span of 15 bases. Germline V gene lookup returns CDR1 MDHEN and CDR2 SYDVKM. CDR3 nucleotides: TGTGCCAGCAAGGATCGGGGAAGGAATAATTCACCCCTCCACTTT. Its translation is CASKDRGRNNSPLHF. Using reference TRBV28 and TRBJ1-6 for the parts outside the CDR3, the full variable domain is DVKVTQSSRYLVKRTGEKVFLECVQDMDHENMFWYRQDPGLGLRLIYFSYDVKMKEKGDIPEGYSVSREKKERFSLILESASTNQTSMYLCASKDRGRNNSPLHFGNGTRLTVT.